These T cell receptor beta chains were read from a single sample in a study of identical twins. TCRdb passed the 5' RACE reads through MiXCR, listing each CDR3 protein once. The profile covers just under 550,000 distinct CDR3 sequences, with about 16% appearing a single time and less than 0.5% taken by the ten largest. These data were also filed under a second study, of yellow fever vaccine responses in identical twins.

The sample was CD4+ T cells sorted from blood. These receptors came from a woman in her late teens or twenties in good health. Both conserved end residues are part of each CDR3. D genes are given only for firm matches. Only some rows state a clone size, as once, few, many or a class for expanded clones.

.	TRBV5-1	TRBD2	TRBJ2-1	TGCGCCAGCAGCTTGGCGGCTAGCGGGAGGGGTGAGCAGTTCTTC	CASSLAASGRGEQFF
few	TRBV14	.	TRBJ2-5	TGTGCCAGCAGCCAAGGTTCAGGAACATGGCCGGGAGAGACCCAGTACTTC	CASSQGSGTWPGETQYF
few	TRBV6-5	TRBD2	TRBJ2-7	TGTGCCAGCAGTTTTGGACTAGCTTCCGAGCAGTACTTC	CASSFGLASEQYF
few	TRBV5-6	TRBD2	TRBJ2-1	TGTGCCAGCAGCTTGAGGACTAGCGGCAATGAGCAGTTCTTC	CASSLRTSGNEQFF
.	TRBV2	.	TRBJ2-1	TGTGCCAGCAGTGAATGGAGTATTGAGCAGTTCTTC	CASSEWSIEQFF
.	TRBV20-1	.	TRBJ1-1	TGCAGTGCTAGCGCGACCACGGGGCCGAACACTGAAGCTTTCTTT	CSASATTGPNTEAFF
.	TRBV20-1	TRBD1	TRBJ2-7	TGCAGTGCTAGTGAGGGGGCCGCCTACGAGCAGTACTTC	CSASEGAAYEQYF
.	TRBV20-1	.	TRBJ1-1	TGCAGTGCTAAGAAGAACACTGAAGCTTTCTTT	CSAKKNTEAFF
few	TRBV2	.	TRBJ1-5	TGTGCCAGCAGGAGTAGACAGAATAGCAATCAGCCCCAGCATTTT	CASRSRQNSNQPQHF
many	TRBV6-1	TRBD1	TRBJ2-3	TGTGCCAGCAGTGAAGGCGGTAGGGGGCTGACAGATACGCAGTATTTT	CASSEGGRGLTDTQYF
.	TRBV4-1	.	TRBJ1-2	TGCGCCAGCAGCCAAGCGGGCGGCAGGGCGAATGGCTACACCTTC	CASSQAGGRANGYTF
.	TRBV11-3	TRBD2	TRBJ2-2	TGTGCCAGCAGCTTAGCTTGGTCTAGCGGGACCGGGGAGCTGTTTTTT	CASSLAWSSGTGELFF
few	TRBV18	.	TRBJ2-1	TGTGCCAGCTCACCACGGGAGCAGTACAATGAGCAGTTCTTC	CASSPREQYNEQFF
few	TRBV20-1	.	TRBJ2-1	TGCAGTGCTAGAGAGGTGGGGAAGCTGCACACAGGTGAGCAGTTCTTC	CSAREVGKLHTGEQFF
.	TRBV5-1	TRBD2	TRBJ2-1	TGCGCCAGCAGCTTGGTCCTAGCGGGGGGGCCGTGGAATGAGCAGTTCTTC	CASSLVLAGGPWNEQFF
.	TRBV2	.	TRBJ2-4	TGTGCCACCACCATAGGGCCGGAAAACATTCAGTACTTC	CATTIGPENIQYF
few	TRBV6-1	.	TRBJ1-1	TGTGCCGCGCAGGGTCCTAAGGCAATTGAAGCTTTCTTT	CAAQGPKAIEAFF
.	TRBV7-9	TRBD2	TRBJ2-4	TGTGGCAGCAGCCCATGGCCGGGACTAGCAACAAACATTCAGTACTTC	CGSSPWPGLATNIQYF
.	TRBV19	TRBD1	TRBJ1-2	TGTGCCAGTAGTCCCGGACAGACAGGGGGCGTAAGTGGCTACACCTTC	CASSPGQTGGVSGYTF
few	TRBV5-1	TRBD1	TRBJ1-2	TGCGCCAGCAGCTTGGGACAGGGAGACTATGGCTACACCTTC	CASSLGQGDYGYTF
few	TRBV24-1	TRBD1	TRBJ2-2	TGTGCCACCAGTGATCCGATGGGACAGGGGAAGAACACCGGGGAGCTGTTTTTT	CATSDPMGQGKNTGELFF
.	TRBV4-1	TRBD2	TRBJ2-5	TGCGCCAGCAGCACGACTAGCGTATCACAAGAGACCCAGTACTTC	CASSTTSVSQETQYF
few	TRBV20-1	.	TRBJ2-5	TGCAGTGTGAGAGAGACCCAGTACTTC	CSVRETQYF
.	TRBV24-1	TRBD1	TRBJ2-5	TGTGCCACCAGTGATTTGTCGGCAGGGGGCTTGACCCAGTACTTC	CATSDLSAGGLTQYF
.	TRBV28	TRBD2	TRBJ2-1	TGTGCCAGCAGTACGACTAGCGGGCCCCGCTACATTGAGCAGTTCTTC	CASSTTSGPRYIEQFF
.	TRBV5-1	TRBD1	TRBJ1-1	TGCGCCAGCACCCATGACAGGGGAGCGAACACTGAAGCTTTCTTT	CASTHDRGANTEAFF
few	TRBV12-3/TRBV12-4	.	TRBJ1-5	TGTGCCAGCAGTTTATCAGGGTCGGAGGGCAATCAGCCCCAGCATTTT	CASSLSGSEGNQPQHF
.	TRBV29-1	.	TRBJ1-2	TGCAGCGCGACAGAACCTAACTATGGCTACACCTTC	CSATEPNYGYTF
few	TRBV20-1	.	TRBJ1-1	TGCAGTGCGGATACAGGGTTCCTGAACACTGAAGCTTTCTTT	CSADTGFLNTEAFF
few	TRBV12-3/TRBV12-4	.	TRBJ2-2	TGTGCCAGCAGACCCACCGGGCCCGGGGAGCTGTTTTTT	CASRPTGPGELFF
.	TRBV3-1	.	TRBJ2-1	TGTGCCAGCAGCCGGGCCGGACGGGATGAGCAGTTCTTC	CASSRAGRDEQFF
few	TRBV6-5	.	TRBJ1-4	TGTGCCAGCAGTTACAGCGGGCATAATGAAAAACTGTTTTTT	CASSYSGHNEKLFF
few	TRBV5-1	.	TRBJ2-2	TGCGCCAGCAGAATGGAGGGGGCGGACGGGGAGCTGTTTTTT	CASRMEGADGELFF
few	TRBV3-1	.	TRBJ1-3	TGTGCCAGCAGCAAAGGATTCTCTGGAAACACCATATATTTT	CASSKGFSGNTIYF
.	TRBV29-1	.	TRBJ1-1	TGCAGCGTTGTGTGGTCCACGAACACTGAAGCTTTCTTT	CSVVWSTNTEAFF
few	TRBV9	.	TRBJ2-7	TGTGCCAGCAGCGTAGCGGGAAACCCGTTTAACGAGCAGTACTTC	CASSVAGNPFNEQYF
.	TRBV12-3/TRBV12-4	.	TRBJ2-3	TGTGCCAGCAGTCGCCCTGGGACACCCACAGATACGCAGTATTTT	CASSRPGTPTDTQYF
.	TRBV20-1	.	TRBJ1-1	TGCCTTGCTAGGGGGAACACTGAAGCTTTCTTT	CLARGNTEAFF
.	TRBV12-3/TRBV12-4	.	TRBJ1-5	TGTGCCAGCAGCCCAACGGCTGGTCACAGCAATCACCCCCAGCATTTT	CASSPTAGHSNHPQHF
.	TRBV29-1	TRBD2	TRBJ2-3	TGCAGCGTCCGAGCGGGGTACACAGATACGCAGTATTTT	CSVRAGYTDTQYF
.	TRBV6-2/TRBV6-3	.	TRBJ2-7	TGTGCCAGCAGAACCGGGACGGGCTCCTACGAGCAGTACTTC	CASRTGTGSYEQYF
few	TRBV12-3/TRBV12-4	.	TRBJ2-2	TGTGCCAGCAGAATAGGGGGGGGATCCACCGGGGAGCTGTTTTTT	CASRIGGGSTGELFF
.	TRBV4-1	.	TRBJ1-2	TGCGCCAGCAGCTCCCCAGGCCGGGGCAGATCGAACTATGGCTACACCTTC	CASSSPGRGRSNYGYTF
once	TRBV27	.	TRBJ2-7	TGTGCCAGCAGTCGTAGCGCCAGCTCCTACGAGCAGTACTTC	CASSRSASSYEQYF
few	TRBV28	.	TRBJ2-7	TGTGCCAGCCGTCACAGGAGGCCGGAGCAGTACTTC	CASRHRRPEQYF
few	TRBV10-2	.	TRBJ1-1	TGCGCCAGCAGTGAAAGGGGGAAGGGCACTGAAGCTTTCTTT	CASSERGKGTEAFF